This T cell receptor (beta chain) was identified in a study of T cells in Graves' hyperthyroidism and ophthalmopathy. Study-wide points: Classification by a 13 V-J model distinguished ophthalmopathy from stable hyperthyroidism.

Thyroid ultrasound, orbital computed tomography, clinical symptoms, and serum thyroxine and TRAb underpinned diagnoses. PBMCs were derived from 9.5 to 10 ml fresh peripheral blood. The TCR beta CDR3 regions underwent amplification using RNA transcripts as the source. The study used the HTBI primer set for a first-round RT-PCR of the TCR CDR3. TCRdb itself ran the multiplex PCR reads through MiXCR, one entry per CDR3 protein. Here the sample spans some 500,000 distinct CDR3 sequences, roughly 24% being singletons. As for this clonotype: No antigen is known for it.

The CDR3 covers 16 residues. In germline, CDR1 is SGHAT, CDR2 FQDESV (reference sequence). J was trimmed by 4 bases and V by 0 bases; bases with no gene match: 9. The clonotype originates from a woman in her 30s with Graves' ophthalmopathy. The gene calls are TRBV11-1 and TRBJ2-7, with TRBD1 identical over 7 bases. What was sequenced was blood. CDR3 nucleotide sequence: TGTGCCAGCAGCTTAGCGGGACAGCCCCGGGGTTACGAGCAGTACTTC. It translates to CASSLAGQPRGYEQYF.